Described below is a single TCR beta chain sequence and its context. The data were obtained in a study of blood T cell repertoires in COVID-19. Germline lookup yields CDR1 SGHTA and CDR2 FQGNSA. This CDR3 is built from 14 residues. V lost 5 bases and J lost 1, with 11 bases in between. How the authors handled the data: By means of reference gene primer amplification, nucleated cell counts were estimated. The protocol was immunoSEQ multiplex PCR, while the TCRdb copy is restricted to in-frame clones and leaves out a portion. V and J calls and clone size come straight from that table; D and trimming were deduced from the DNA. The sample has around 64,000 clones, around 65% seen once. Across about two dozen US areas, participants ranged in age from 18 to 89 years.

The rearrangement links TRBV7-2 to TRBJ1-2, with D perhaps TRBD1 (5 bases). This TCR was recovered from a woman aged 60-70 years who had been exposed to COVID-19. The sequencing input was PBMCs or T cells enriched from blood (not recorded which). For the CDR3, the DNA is TGTGCCAGCAGCCGCGACAGAAGTAACTATGGCTACACCTTC. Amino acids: CASSRDRSNYGYTF.